Each of the 28 T cell receptor beta chains below was sequenced from the same sample in a study of blood T cell dynamics during melanoma immunotherapy. Time point in this sample: pre-treatment baseline. TCRdb's table, derived via immunoSEQ multiplex PCR, lists solely in-frame clones and lacks some. Counted here are roughly 23,000 clones, roughly 90% occurring once; the ten biggest clones make up approximately 1.2%. Specimen: blood, collected from a patient treated with checkpoint blockade. The receptors were sampled from a human donor with melanoma.

V gene TRBV11-2 combines with J gene TRBJ1-5, with a possible D match to TRBD1 (6 bases). Germline values: CDR1 SGHAT, CDR2 FQNNGV. This CDR3 contains 16 residues. V lost 5 bases to trimming and J lost 2 bases, with 16 bases between them. CDR3 sequence reads: CASSLRSHRGNQPQHF. The CDR3 coding sequence is TGTGCCAGCAGCCTCCGGAGCCACAGGGGCAATCAGCCCCAGCATTTT. The entire variable domain, with the rest obtained from reference TRBV11-2 and TRBJ1-5, is as follows: EAGVAQSPRYKIIEKRQSVAFWCNPISGHATLYWYQQILGQGPKLLIQFQNNGVVDDSQLPKDRFSAERLKGVDSTLKIQPAKLEDSAVYLCASSLRSHRGNQPQHFGDGTRLSIL.

The chain has TRBV11-3 and TRBJ2-7; 8 bases are a match to TRBD2. The CDR3 loop spans 18 amino acids. The V segment lost 3 bases and the J segment 4 bases; nucleotides outside the gene matches: 17. In germline, CDR1 is SGHNT, CDR2 YENEEA. CDR3 sequence (DNA): TGTGCCAGCAGCTTTAGCAGGTCACGGGCTAGCGGGCCTTACGAGCAGTACTTC. Translating gives CASSFSRSRASGPYEQYF. The full variable domain, in which reference TRBV11-3 and TRBJ2-7 provide the parts outside the CDR3, is EAGVVQSPRYKIIEKKQPVAFWCNPISGHNTLYWYLQNLGQGPELLIRYENEEAVDDSQLPKDRFSAERLKGVDSTLKIQPAELGDSAVYLCASSFSRSRASGPYEQYFGPGTRLTVT.

The J gene is TRBJ2-1, the V gene TRBV5-1; 10 bases align to TRBD2. The germline V gene encodes CDR1 SGHRS and CDR2 YFSETQ. Trimming took 4 bases from V and 5 from J; bases not matched to a gene: 6. The length of the CDR3 is 15 residues. This CDR3 reads CASSPLAGGNNEQFF. The CDR3 nucleotides are TGCGCCAGCAGCCCATTAGCGGGGGGAAACAATGAGCAGTTCTTC.

The chain couples TRBV9 to TRBJ2-7, with 7 bases aligning to TRBD2. Germline V gene sequence: CDR1 SGDLS, CDR2 YYNGEE. Unmatched junction bases numbered 3, after V lost 0 bases and J lost 3 bases. This CDR3 region has 14 residues. This CDR3 reads CASSVVGGSYEQYF. The CDR3 DNA sequence: TGTGCCAGCAGCGTAGTGGGCGGGAGCTACGAGCAGTACTTC.

The rearrangement joins TRBV6-1 to TRBJ2-7; no definite D call. V was trimmed by 5 bases and J by 3 bases, leaving 8 bases between them. The CDR3 has 12 residues. Germline values: CDR1 MNHNS, CDR2 SASEGT. This CDR3 reads CASSSVGYEQYF. In DNA form, the CDR3 reads TGTGCCAGCAGTTCGGTGGGCTACGAGCAGTACTTC.

This sequence joins TRBV5-4 and TRBJ1-3; D not resolved. CDR3 length equals 12 residues. Germline V gene lookup returns CDR1 SGHNT and CDR2 YYREEE (reference sequence). V lost 4 bases and J 11 bases, leaving 13 bases between the germline ends. CDR3 sequence reads: CASSQTGASIYF. The CDR3 DNA is TGTGCCAGCAGCCAGACGGGCGCGTCCATATATTTT.

The chain combines TRBV1 with TRBJ1-3. TRBV1 represents a pseudogene. CDR3 length equals 15 residues. The CDR3: CTSSQDSGPGNTIYF. For the CDR3, the DNA is TGCACCAGCAGCCAAGATTCGGGCCCTGGAAACACCATATATTTT.

The chain recombines TRBV6-1 with TRBJ1-2; the match to TRBD1 covers 8 bases. The V gene's germline CDR1 is MNHNS and CDR2 SASEGT. This CDR3 is 14 amino acids long. Trimming removed 5 bases from V and 4 bases from J; junction bases left unmatched: 6. CDR3 nucleotides: TGTGCCAGCAGTACCGGGACAGGATCCTATGGCTACACCTTC. This codes for CASSTGTGSYGYTF.

The V and J genes are TRBV18 and TRBJ1-2, with TRBD1 matching over 7 bases. Germline V gene sequence: CDR1 KGHSH, CDR2 LQKENI. The trim removed 4 bases at V and 4 bases at J, leaving 3 bases unmatched. The CDR3 is 13 amino acids. Written as DNA, the CDR3 is TGTGCCAGCTCACTGGACAGGTCCTATGGCTACACCTTC. Translated: CASSLDRSYGYTF.

V and J are TRBV20-1 and TRBJ2-1, with 7 bases that match TRBD1. Trimming removed 6 bases from V and 10 bases from J; junction bases left unmatched: 6. This CDR3 contains 11 residues. Germline loops: CDR1 DFQATT, CDR2 SNEGSKA (reference sequence). The CDR3 here is CSALTGREQFF. The CDR3 DNA sequence: TGCAGTGCGTTGACAGGGCGGGAGCAGTTCTTC.

This chain joins TRBV2 and TRBJ1-2; D remains unclear. The germline V gene has CDR1 SNHLY and CDR2 FYNNEI. The CDR3 covers 11 residues. Trimming shortened V by 2 bases and J by 5 bases, and 3 bases separated the two germline ends. CDR3 in amino acids: CASSEQYGYTF. The CDR3 coding sequence is TGTGCCAGCAGTGAACAGTATGGCTACACCTTC.

The J gene is TRBJ1-1, the V gene TRBV30; D gene uncertain. Germline V lookup: CDR1 GTSNPN, CDR2 SVGIG (reference sequence). The CDR3 is 12 residues long. V lost 4 bases to trimming and J lost 10 bases, with 16 bases between them. CDR3 in DNA: TGTGCCTGGACTTATTCATGGGGTGTAGCTTTCTTT. Its protein is CAWTYSWGVAFF.

CDR3 nucleotide sequence: TGTGCCAGCAGCTTGGCAGGGAATTATGGCTACACCTTC. This gives the protein CASSLAGNYGYTF. The chain carries TRBV5-4 and TRBJ1-2; D is perhaps TRBD1 (5 bases). The CDR3 totals 13 residues. In germline, CDR1 is SGHNT, CDR2 YYREEE (reference sequence). The V end was cut by 0 bases, the J end by 5 bases, with 8 bases between.

The chain combines TRBV5-4 with TRBJ2-7; no clear D gene. Germline CDR1 reads SGHNT; CDR2 reads YYREEE (reference sequence). Between the trimmed V and J ends, which lost 7 bases and 4 bases, there was a span of 18 bases. The CDR3 runs 14 residues. The CDR3 DNA reads TGTGCCAGCGGCGCCAAGAGAAAAGAATACGAGCAGTACTTC. Protein: CASGAKRKEYEQYF.

The chain carries TRBV29-1 and TRBJ1-1; D remains unclear. V was pared by 7 bases and J by 6 bases, with 18 bases between. Germline V gene sequence: CDR1 SQVTM, CDR2 ANQGSEA. This CDR3 has 13 amino acids. The CDR3 DNA sequence: TGCAGCGCAGACAACTGGGGAAGCGCTGAAGCTTTCTTT. Protein sequence: CSADNWGSAEAFF.

The chain has TRBV19 and TRBJ1-2; weak D call: TRBD1 (5 bases). The V gene's germline CDR1 is LNHDA and CDR2 SQIVND (reference sequence). V was shortened by 5 bases and J by 1 base, with 11 bases between the two germline ends. This CDR3 comprises 14 residues. CDR3 protein: CASSPGVLNYGYTF. CDR3 DNA: TGTGCCAGTAGTCCGGGGGTGCTTAACTATGGCTACACCTTC.

The chain employs TRBV5-1 and TRBJ2-2; maybe TRBD1 (6 bases). The CDR3 spans 15 residues. From germline, CDR1 is SGHRS and CDR2 YFSETQ. Trimming stripped 9 bases from V and 6 bases from J, with 21 bases between. CDR3 DNA sequence: TGCGCCACCCAAAGAAGGCAGGGGCTTGCCGGGGAGCTGTTTTTT. Translation: CATQRRQGLAGELFF.

The V and J genes are TRBV5-1 and TRBJ1-1; no clear D gene. Between the trimmed V and J ends, which lost 0 bases and 5 bases, there was a span of 14 bases. From germline, CDR1 is SGHRS and CDR2 YFSETQ. The CDR3 extends over 15 amino acids. The chain's CDR3 is CASSLGVVWGTEAFF. In nucleotides, the CDR3 is TGCGCCAGCAGCTTGGGTGTTGTGTGGGGAACTGAAGCTTTCTTT.

The rearrangement joins TRBV27 to TRBJ2-1; perhaps TRBD2 as D (6 bases). Trimming took 4 bases from V and 4 from J, leaving 17 bases between them. Germline values: CDR1 MNHEY, CDR2 SMNVEV (reference sequence). The length of the CDR3 is 16 residues. Written as DNA, the CDR3 is TGTGCCAGCAGTTCCCCTCGGGGGACCCGATACAATGAGCAGTTCTTC. Protein sequence: CASSSPRGTRYNEQFF.

The chain recombines TRBV19 with TRBJ1-2, with 10 bases fitting TRBD1. Germline V gene sequence: CDR1 LNHDA, CDR2 SQIVND (reference sequence). The CDR3 spans 14 residues. With V trimmed by 5 bases and J by 2 bases, 2 bases remained unmatched. CDR3 loop: CASSRDRGNYGYTF. In DNA, the CDR3 is TGTGCCAGTAGTCGGGACAGGGGAAACTATGGCTACACCTTC. Together with reference TRBV19 and TRBJ1-2, the CDR3 gives the full variable domain: DGGITQSPKYLFRKEGQNVTLSCEQNLNHDAMYWYRQDPGQGLRLIYYSQIVNDFQKGDIAEGYSVSREKKESFPLTVTSAQKNPTAFYLCASSRDRGNYGYTFGSGTRLTVV.

This sequence joins TRBV5-1 and TRBJ2-7, with D possibly being TRBD1 (5 bases). The germline gives CDR1 SGHRS, CDR2 YFSETQ. Trimming shortened V by 4 bases and J by 0 bases, and 14 bases separated the two germline ends. The CDR3 length is 15 residues. CDR3 nucleotides: TGCGCCAGCAGCCCCCCGACAGAAAGCTCCTACGAGCAGTACTTC. Amino acid sequence: CASSPPTESSYEQYF.

The V gene is TRBV2, the J gene TRBJ2-6; D not certain. Germline values: CDR1 SNHLY, CDR2 FYNNEI. The CDR3 consists of 15 residues. With 7 bases removed from V and 0 bases from J, the gap between germline ends came to 10 bases. The chain's CDR3 is CASNRRISGANVLTF. CDR3 DNA sequence: TGTGCCAGCAACCGACGGATCTCTGGGGCCAACGTCCTGACTTTC.

CDR3 DNA: TGTGCCAGCAGCTCCCGTCCTGACCCAAAGAACAATGAGCAGTTCTTC. Translating gives CASSSRPDPKNNEQFF. J is TRBJ2-1 and V is TRBV11-2; D unclear. CDR3 length equals 16 residues. Germline CDR1 reads SGHAT; CDR2 reads FQNNGV. Trimming stripped 4 bases from V and 5 bases from J, with 18 bases between.

V is TRBV18 and J is TRBJ2-7, with a weak D call TRBD1 (6 bases). CDR1 and CDR2 (germline): KGHSH, LQKENI. Trimming took off 3 bases at V and 4 bases at J, with 10 bases between the two ends. The CDR3 is made up of 13 amino acids. For the CDR3, the DNA is TGTGCCAGCTCACCGGGGGCAATTTACGAGCAGTACTTC. Residues: CASSPGAIYEQYF.

V usage is TRBV6-1 and J usage is TRBJ2-7; 8 bases align to TRBD2. V shed 1 base and J 0 bases; nucleotides not matched to a gene: 5. Germline-derived CDR1 and CDR2 are MNHNS and SASEGT. This CDR3 spans 16 amino acids. CDR3 bases: TGTGCCAGCAGTGAAGAGACTAGCGCTAGCTCCTACGAGCAGTACTTC. It encodes CASSEETSASSYEQYF.

The chain uses TRBV27 and TRBJ2-5; 9 bases match TRBD1. Germline CDR1 reads MNHEY; CDR2 reads SMNVEV (reference sequence). Trimming at V came to 4 bases and at J to 5 bases, leaving 8 bases not matched to a gene. This CDR3 contains 15 residues. CDR3 DNA sequence: TGTGCCAGCAGTTCGACAGGGGGGTGGGCGGAGACCCAGTACTTC. It specifies CASSSTGGWAETQYF.

The chain carries TRBV19 and TRBJ2-5; D not resolved. Trimming removed 4 bases from V and 4 bases from J, with 10 bases in between. The CDR3 sequence is 13 residues long. Germline CDR1 reads LNHDA; CDR2 reads SQIVND (reference sequence). In nucleotides, the CDR3 is TGTGCCAGTAGTAACCTATGGGGAGAGACCCAGTACTTC. This sequence encodes CASSNLWGETQYF.

V is TRBV5-1 and J is TRBJ2-7; 7 bases fit TRBD1. The CDR3 extends over 14 amino acids. Germline loops: CDR1 SGHRS, CDR2 YFSETQ. V was pared by 1 base and J by 4 bases, with 5 bases of the junction left unmatched. CDR3 protein: CASSLRGGEYEQYF. The CDR3 coding sequence is TGCGCCAGCAGCTTGCGAGGGGGCGAGTACGAGCAGTACTTC.